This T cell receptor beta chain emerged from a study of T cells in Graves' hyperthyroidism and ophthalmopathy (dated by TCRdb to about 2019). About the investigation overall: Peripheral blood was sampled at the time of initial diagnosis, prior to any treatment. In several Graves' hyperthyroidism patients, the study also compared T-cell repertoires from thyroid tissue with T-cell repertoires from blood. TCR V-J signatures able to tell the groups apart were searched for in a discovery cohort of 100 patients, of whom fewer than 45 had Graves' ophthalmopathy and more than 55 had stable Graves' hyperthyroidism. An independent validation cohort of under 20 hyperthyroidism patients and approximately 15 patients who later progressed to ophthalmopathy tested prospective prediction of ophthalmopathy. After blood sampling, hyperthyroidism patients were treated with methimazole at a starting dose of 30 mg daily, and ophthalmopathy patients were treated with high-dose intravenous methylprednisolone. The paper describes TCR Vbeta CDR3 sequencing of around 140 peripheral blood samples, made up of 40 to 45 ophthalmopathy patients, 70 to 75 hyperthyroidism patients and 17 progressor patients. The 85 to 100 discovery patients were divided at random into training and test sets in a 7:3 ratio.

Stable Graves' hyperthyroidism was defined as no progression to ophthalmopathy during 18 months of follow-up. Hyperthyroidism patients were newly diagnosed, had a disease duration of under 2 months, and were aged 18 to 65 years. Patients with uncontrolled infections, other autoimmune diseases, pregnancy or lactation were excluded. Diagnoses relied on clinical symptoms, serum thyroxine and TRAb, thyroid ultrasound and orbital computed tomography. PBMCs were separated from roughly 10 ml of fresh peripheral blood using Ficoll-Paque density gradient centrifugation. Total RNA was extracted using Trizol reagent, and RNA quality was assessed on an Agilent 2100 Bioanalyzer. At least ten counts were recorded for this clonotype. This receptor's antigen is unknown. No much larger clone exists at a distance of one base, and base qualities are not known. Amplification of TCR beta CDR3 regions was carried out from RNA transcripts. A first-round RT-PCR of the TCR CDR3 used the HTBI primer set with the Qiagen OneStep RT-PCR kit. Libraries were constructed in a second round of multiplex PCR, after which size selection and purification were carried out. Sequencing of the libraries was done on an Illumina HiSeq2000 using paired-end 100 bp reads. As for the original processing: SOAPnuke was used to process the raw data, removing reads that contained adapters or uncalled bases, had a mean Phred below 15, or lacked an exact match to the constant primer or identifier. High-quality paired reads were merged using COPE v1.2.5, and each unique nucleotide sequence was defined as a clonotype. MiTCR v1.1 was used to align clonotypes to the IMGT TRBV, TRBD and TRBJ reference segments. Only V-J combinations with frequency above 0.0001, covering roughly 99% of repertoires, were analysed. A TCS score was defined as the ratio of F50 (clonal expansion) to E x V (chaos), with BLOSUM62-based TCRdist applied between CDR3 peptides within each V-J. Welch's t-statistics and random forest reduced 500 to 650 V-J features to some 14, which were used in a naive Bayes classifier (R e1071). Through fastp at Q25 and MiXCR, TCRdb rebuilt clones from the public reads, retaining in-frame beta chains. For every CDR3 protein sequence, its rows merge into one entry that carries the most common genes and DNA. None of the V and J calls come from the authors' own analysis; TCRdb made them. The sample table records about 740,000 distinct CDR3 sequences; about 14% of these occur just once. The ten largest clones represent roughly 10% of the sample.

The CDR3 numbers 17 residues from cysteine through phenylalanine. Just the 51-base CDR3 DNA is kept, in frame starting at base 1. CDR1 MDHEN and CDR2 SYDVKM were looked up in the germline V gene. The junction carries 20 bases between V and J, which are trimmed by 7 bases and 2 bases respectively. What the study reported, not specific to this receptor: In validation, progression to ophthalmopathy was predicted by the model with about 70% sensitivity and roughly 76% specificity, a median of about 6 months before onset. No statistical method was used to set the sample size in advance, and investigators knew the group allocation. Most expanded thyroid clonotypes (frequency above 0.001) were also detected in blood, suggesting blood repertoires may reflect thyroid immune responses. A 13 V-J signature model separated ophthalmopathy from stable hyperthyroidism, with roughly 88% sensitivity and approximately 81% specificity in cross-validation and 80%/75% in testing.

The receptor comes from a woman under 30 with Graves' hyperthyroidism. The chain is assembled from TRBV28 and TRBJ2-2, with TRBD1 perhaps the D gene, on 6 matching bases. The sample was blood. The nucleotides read TGTGCCAGCACCTCAAATCCGGACAGCCTCAACACCGGGGAGCTGTTTTTT. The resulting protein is CASTSNPDSLNTGELFF.